The clone carrying this T cell receptor (beta chain) was counted many times. Its antigen is currently unknown. Beta-chain TCR CDR3 regions were amplified from RNA transcripts. Scientists carried out first-round RT-PCR using HTBI primers and then a second-round multiplex PCR. TCRdb re-analysed the multiplex PCR reads in MiXCR, keeping a single row per CDR3 protein. This table has hundreds of thousands of distinct CDR3 sequences, 20% to 25% appearing once. The data are from a study of Graves' ophthalmopathy and Graves' hyperthyroidism. General observations from the study: Thyroid clonotypes that were expanded above 0.001 frequency mostly also appeared in blood.

The stable label applied to hyperthyroidism with no ophthalmopathy within 18 months of follow-up. Patients were left out if they had other autoimmune diseases, uncontrolled infections, pregnancy or lactation. The PBMCs originated from around 11 ml of fresh peripheral blood. The CDR3 loop spans 12 amino acids. V was clipped by 6 bases and J by 12 bases; unmatched bases: 8. The V gene's germline CDR1 is MNHEY and CDR2 SVGEGT. Sequencing used peripheral blood. The chain uses TRBV6-2 or TRBV6-3 and TRBJ1-5; 7 positions match TRBD1. This clonotype was obtained from a woman under 30 with stable Graves' hyperthyroidism. The CDR3 reads CASSEYRGLQHF. CDR3 DNA sequence: TGTGCCAGCAGCGAATACAGGGGCCTCCAGCATTTT.